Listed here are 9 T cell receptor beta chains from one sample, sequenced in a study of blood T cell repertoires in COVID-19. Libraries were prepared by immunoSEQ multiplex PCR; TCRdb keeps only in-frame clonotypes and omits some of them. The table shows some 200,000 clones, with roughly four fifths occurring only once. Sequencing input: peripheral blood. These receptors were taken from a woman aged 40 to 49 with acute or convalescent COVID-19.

In DNA, the CDR3 is TGTGCCAGCACTGACTACGCCGGGGATACGCAGTATTTT. The encoded protein is CASTDYAGDTQYF. The chain employs TRBV11-2 and TRBJ2-3, with D possibly being TRBD2 (5 bases). This CDR3 has 13 residues. The germline V and J ends were trimmed by 7 bases and 6 bases, with 14 bases remaining between them. The V gene's germline CDR1 is SGHAT and CDR2 FQNNGV.

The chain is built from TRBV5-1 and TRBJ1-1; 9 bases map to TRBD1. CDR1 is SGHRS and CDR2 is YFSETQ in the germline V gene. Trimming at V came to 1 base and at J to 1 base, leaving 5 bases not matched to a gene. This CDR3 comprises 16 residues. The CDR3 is CASSLSPGQGNTEAFF. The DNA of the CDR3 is TGCGCCAGCAGCTTGTCGCCGGGACAGGGGAACACTGAAGCTTTCTTT.

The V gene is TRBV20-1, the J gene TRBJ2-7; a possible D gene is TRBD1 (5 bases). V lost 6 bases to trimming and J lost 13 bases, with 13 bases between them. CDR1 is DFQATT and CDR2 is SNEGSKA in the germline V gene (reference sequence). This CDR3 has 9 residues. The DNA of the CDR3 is TGCAGTGCCGGAGACAGTTCCTACTTC. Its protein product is CSAGDSSYF.

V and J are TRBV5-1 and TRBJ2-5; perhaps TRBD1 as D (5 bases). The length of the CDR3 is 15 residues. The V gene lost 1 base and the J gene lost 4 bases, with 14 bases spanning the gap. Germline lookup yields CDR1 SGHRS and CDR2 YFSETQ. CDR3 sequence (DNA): TGCGCCAGCAGCTTGTTGGGGCAGACGCGAGAGACCCAGTACTTC. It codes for CASSLLGQTRETQYF.

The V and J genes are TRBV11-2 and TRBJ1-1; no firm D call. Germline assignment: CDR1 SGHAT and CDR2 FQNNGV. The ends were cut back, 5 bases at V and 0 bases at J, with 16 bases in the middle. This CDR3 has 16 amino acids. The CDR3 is CASSLTLEAMNTEAFF. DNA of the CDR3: TGTGCCAGCAGCCTCACCCTCGAGGCCATGAACACTGAAGCTTTCTTT.

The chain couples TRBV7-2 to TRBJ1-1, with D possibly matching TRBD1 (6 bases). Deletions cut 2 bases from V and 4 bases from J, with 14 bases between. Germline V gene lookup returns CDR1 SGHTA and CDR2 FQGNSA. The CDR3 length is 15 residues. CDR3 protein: CASSLMGAKGTEAFF. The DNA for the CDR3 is TGTGCCAGCAGCTTAATGGGGGCTAAGGGCACTGAAGCTTTCTTT.

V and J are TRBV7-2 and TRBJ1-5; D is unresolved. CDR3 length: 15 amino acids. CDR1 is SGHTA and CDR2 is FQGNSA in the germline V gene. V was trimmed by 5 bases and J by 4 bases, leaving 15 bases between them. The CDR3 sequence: CASSASRQSNQPQHF. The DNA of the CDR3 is TGTGCCAGCAGCGCTTCGCGGCAGAGTAATCAGCCCCAGCATTTT.

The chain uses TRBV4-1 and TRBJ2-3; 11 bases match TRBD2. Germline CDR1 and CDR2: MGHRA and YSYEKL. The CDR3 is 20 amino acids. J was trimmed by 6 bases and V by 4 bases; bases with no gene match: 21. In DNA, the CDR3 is TGCGCCAGCAGCCTTAGGCTTATCGGAGATCGGACTAGCGGGCGGGATACGCAGTATTTT. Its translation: CASSLRLIGDRTSGRDTQYF.

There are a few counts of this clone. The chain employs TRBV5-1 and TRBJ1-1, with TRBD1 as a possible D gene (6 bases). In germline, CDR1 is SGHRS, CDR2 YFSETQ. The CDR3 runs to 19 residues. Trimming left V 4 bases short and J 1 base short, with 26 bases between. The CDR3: CASSGRPDSPKAKNTEAFF. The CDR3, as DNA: TGCGCCAGCAGCGGTAGGCCGGACAGTCCCAAGGCTAAGAACACTGAAGCTTTCTTT.